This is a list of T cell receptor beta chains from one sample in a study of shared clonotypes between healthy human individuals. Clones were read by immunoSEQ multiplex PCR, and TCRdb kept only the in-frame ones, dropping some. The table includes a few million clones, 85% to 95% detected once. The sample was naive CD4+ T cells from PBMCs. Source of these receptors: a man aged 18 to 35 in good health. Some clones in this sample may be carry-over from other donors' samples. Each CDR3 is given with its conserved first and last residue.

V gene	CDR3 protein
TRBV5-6	CASSPRTGRETQYF
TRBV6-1	CASRVQAADTGELFF
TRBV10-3	CAISEWAGVQETQYF
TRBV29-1	CSTRDSYTEAFF
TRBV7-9	CASSLITFYEQYF
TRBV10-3	CAISMTANNEQFF
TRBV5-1	CASSLGKAGGANVLTF
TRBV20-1	CSAPTVREQFF
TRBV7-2	CASSLAQIGGYTF
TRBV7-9	CASSLAPGDGNQPQHF
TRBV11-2	CASTYTSRAGVSTEAFF
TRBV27	CASRGTGVGGYTF
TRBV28	CASSTRLPGKRSSYNEQFF
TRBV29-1	CSVSQGEYNEQFF
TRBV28	CASSASGTGLDTQYF
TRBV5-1	CASSVTVGEQYF
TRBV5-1	CASRRGGESLEGTQYF
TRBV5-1	CASSPQGFYEQYF
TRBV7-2	CASSSGTALETQYF
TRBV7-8	CASSSKDRGWYGYTF
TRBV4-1	CASSQEGPDTQYF
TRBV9	CASSPGPGDGEKLFF
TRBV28	CASSGGGPWAFF
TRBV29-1	CSVGQGVAGGYTF
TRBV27	CASSLHRVGIYYEQYF
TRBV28	CASGELYGYTF
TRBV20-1	CSARATDTQYF
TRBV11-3	CASSLDLGLAAYNEQFF
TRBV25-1	CASLLRDTYNSPLHF
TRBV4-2	CASSQGNWNTEAFF
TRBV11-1	CASTHSGRGYNEQFF
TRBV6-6	CASSPIRNSGELFF
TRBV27	CASSLQVRSGQTYEQYF
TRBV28	CASTQTGEREAFF
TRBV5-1	CASSTQGHLGETQYF
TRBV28	CASSKNNEQFF
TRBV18	CASSPNRASPYEQYF
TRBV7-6	CASSFAGAGTDTQYF
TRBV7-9	CASSLKETQYF
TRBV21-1	CASSFDTIYF
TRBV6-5	CASSYSGRSTDTQYF